This T cell receptor beta chain was identified in a study of cytomegalovirus exposure and HLA in healthy donors. Notes on the study in general: As was reported, the classifier diagnosed cytomegalovirus status with high specificity and sensitivity. TCR beta V- and J-gene trimming, according to a later analysis, was linked to a missense DCLRE1C variant.

Use of 60 Vbeta and 13 Jbeta primers characterized the PCR. Sequencing was performed with immunoSEQ multiplex PCR; in TCRdb, only in-frame clones are kept and a portion is missing. The sample holds 250,000 or so clones, about nine tenths seen once. Each donor's status was that of a healthy bone marrow donor. Between the trimmed V and J ends, which lost 8 bases and 2 bases, there was a span of 7 bases. The CDR3 loop spans 12 amino acids. CDR1 MNHEY and CDR2 SVGAGI come from the germline V gene. About this clone: Antigen: not known.

The sequencing input was PBMCs. The chain links TRBV6-5 to TRBJ1-5, with no clear D. The source is a girl aged 2-15 years in good health and CMV-seronegative. This CDR3 is CASHGGNQPQHF. The CDR3, as DNA: TGTGCCAGCCACGGGGGCAATCAGCCCCAGCATTTT.